This is a list of T cell receptor beta chains from one sample in a study of PD-L1 blockade in urothelial cancer. The assay was immunoSEQ multiplex PCR, and TCRdb's table has in-frame clones only and misses some. Of 40,000 to 50,000 clones listed, roughly four fifths are singletons. Material: PBMCs, obtained around atezolizumab (anti-PD-L1) treatment. These receptors were obtained from a man aged 70 or older with urothelial cancer. The CDR3 runs from the conserved cysteine through the conserved F or W. Fields, in order: CDR3 length, J gene, clone size, V gene, D gene, CDR3 DNA, CDR3 protein. D genes are given only for firm matches. Not every row has a clone size; where given, it reads once, few, many or a size class.

15,TRBJ2-1,NA,TRBV7-8,NA,TGTGCCAGCACCACATTGGAGCGGACCTACAATGAGCAGTTCTTC,CASTTLERTYNEQFF
15,TRBJ2-7,once,TRBV5-1,NA,TGCGCCAGCAGCGGTGGGACACCCTCCATGGGGGAGCAGTACTTC,CASSGGTPSMGEQYF
14,TRBJ1-1,NA,TRBV28,NA,TGTGCCAGCAGTTTTCAGGTCAAGGGGACTGAAGCTTTCTTT,CASSFQVKGTEAFF
16,TRBJ1-4,NA,TRBV7-2,NA,TGTGCCAGCACCTCAGCGGGGCGGACAAAGGACGAAAAACTGTTTTTT,CASTSAGRTKDEKLFF
14,TRBJ2-7,NA,TRBV5-6,TRBD2,TGTGCCAGCAGCCGGACTAGCGCGACCTACGAGCAGTACTTC,CASSRTSATYEQYF
17,TRBJ1-1,once,TRBV25-1,TRBD1,TGTGCCAGCAGTGAATTCTTCACAGGGGGCTTCGGGACTGAAGCTTTCTTT,CASSEFFTGGFGTEAFF
14,TRBJ1-2,few,TRBV5-5,TRBD1,TGTGCCAGCAGCTTGGATGACAGGGCTGAGGGCTACACCTTC,CASSLDDRAEGYTF
14,TRBJ1-4,NA,TRBV7-2,NA,TGTGCCAGCAGCTTAGGGCTGACTAATGAAAAACTGTTTTTT,CASSLGLTNEKLFF
15,TRBJ1-2,NA,TRBV2,NA,TGTGCCAGCAGGCTCGCAGAGGGAGGGACGGGTGGCTACACCTTC,CASRLAEGGTGGYTF
15,TRBJ1-1,NA,TRBV9,NA,TGTGCCAGCAGCGCAACGGGTCAGGGACTTGATGAAGCTTTCTTT,CASSATGQGLDEAFF
15,TRBJ2-5,NA,TRBV6-5,TRBD2,TGTGCCAGCAGGGGGACTAGCGTGTCCCAAGAGACCCAGTACTTC,CASRGTSVSQETQYF
14,TRBJ1-3,NA,TRBV9,NA,TGTGCCAGCAGCGTAGGTCACGGGGGAAACACCATATATTTT,CASSVGHGGNTIYF
15,TRBJ2-1,once,TRBV9,TRBD2,TGTGCCAGCAGCGTTAGCGGGGGGGCTTGGAATGAGCAGTTCTTC,CASSVSGGAWNEQFF
14,TRBJ2-2,NA,TRBV5-4,TRBD1,TGTGCCAGCAGCATCGGACAGGGCACCGGGGAGCTGTTTTTT,CASSIGQGTGELFF
17,TRBJ2-3,NA,TRBV2,TRBD2,TGTGCCAGCAGCGCCTGGACTAGCGGGGCCGGGGCAGATACGCAGTATTTT,CASSAWTSGAGADTQYF
13,TRBJ2-7,NA,TRBV2,TRBD1,TGTGCCAGCAGTCTAGGACAGGGGAACGAGCAGTACTTC,CASSLGQGNEQYF
13,TRBJ2-7,NA,TRBV7-6,NA,TGTGCCAGCAGCTTAGCTGGCAGCTACGAGCAGTACTTC,CASSLAGSYEQYF
13,TRBJ2-5,NA,TRBV29-1,TRBD1,TGCAGCGCCAGGACAGGGGGCAGAGAGACCCAGTACTTC,CSARTGGRETQYF
18,TRBJ2-7,few,TRBV5-1,TRBD2,TGCGCCAGCAGCTTAGGGACTAGAGGACTTATAGGGCCCGCCGAGCAGTACTTC,CASSLGTRGLIGPAEQYF
17,TRBJ1-5,NA,TRBV4-2,TRBD1,TGTGCCAGCAGCCAAGATACGGGACAGGGGTACAATCAGCCCCAGCATTTT,CASSQDTGQGYNQPQHF
15,TRBJ1-3,NA,TRBV7-2,NA,TGTGCCAGCAGCCGAACAGGGAACTCTGGAAACACCATATATTTT,CASSRTGNSGNTIYF
16,TRBJ1-3,once,TRBV6-6,NA,TGTGCCAGCAGTTACTCGGTCACAGGGATCGGAAACACCATATATTTT,CASSYSVTGIGNTIYF
17,TRBJ2-2,NA,TRBV19,TRBD2,TGTGCCAGTAGTATGACCGGCGGGACTAGGAGGACCGGGGAGCTGTTTTTT,CASSMTGGTRRTGELFF
17,TRBJ2-7,NA,TRBV6-1,NA,TGTGCCAGCAGTGAAGGGGGGGGGACAATAAAATCCTACGAGCAGTACTTC,CASSEGGGTIKSYEQYF
14,TRBJ1-3,NA,TRBV28,NA,TGTGCCAGCAGCCGCGGGGGAACGGTAAACACCATATATTTT,CASSRGGTVNTIYF
13,TRBJ1-2,NA,TRBV6-1,NA,TGTGCCAGCATCCGGGACACCGACTATGGCTACACCTTC,CASIRDTDYGYTF
15,TRBJ2-3,NA,TRBV28,TRBD1,TGTGCCAGCAGTTTGGGGACAGGTCGCACAGATACGCAGTATTTT,CASSLGTGRTDTQYF
14,TRBJ2-7,NA,TRBV18,NA,TGTGCCAGCTCACTTACACAGGGACGTTACGAGCAGTACTTC,CASSLTQGRYEQYF
11,TRBJ2-7,NA,TRBV6-1,NA,TGTGCCAGCAGCCAGACCTACGAGCAGTACTTC,CASSQTYEQYF
14,TRBJ1-2,NA,TRBV6-6,NA,TGTGCCAGCAGCAGCCGGCCGGGTAACTATGGCTACACCTTC,CASSSRPGNYGYTF
13,TRBJ1-2,NA,TRBV28,NA,TGTGCCACTTGGTCCAGGGGAGACTATGGCTACACCTTC,CATWSRGDYGYTF
12,TRBJ1-1,NA,TRBV19,TRBD1,TGTGCCAGTAGTATGGGGACAGGGGGAGCTTTCTTT,CASSMGTGGAFF
17,TRBJ2-3,NA,TRBV5-8,TRBD2,TGTGCCAGCAGCTTGGGCGGGACTAGCGGCTACACAGATACGCAGTATTTT,CASSLGGTSGYTDTQYF
14,TRBJ1-1,NA,TRBV9,NA,TGTGCCAGCAGCGTAGACGGGAGGAACACTGAAGCTTTCTTT,CASSVDGRNTEAFF
15,TRBJ2-3,NA,TRBV11-2,NA,TGTGCCAGCAGCTTACTGCCCGGGGGCACAGATACGCAGTATTTT,CASSLLPGGTDTQYF
15,TRBJ2-2,NA,TRBV12-5,TRBD1,TGTGCTAGTGGTCGGGACAGGAGCGGCACCGGGGAGCTGTTTTTT,CASGRDRSGTGELFF
15,TRBJ1-1,NA,TRBV28,TRBD1,TGTGCCAGCAGCCTAGGAATCCAGGGGGACACTGAAGCTTTCTTT,CASSLGIQGDTEAFF
14,TRBJ2-7,NA,TRBV5-4,TRBD1,TGTGCCAGCAGCCGCGGACAGGGGTCACGCGAGCAGTACTTC,CASSRGQGSREQYF
18,TRBJ2-2,NA,TRBV28,TRBD2,TGTGCCAGCAGTTTGGGACTAGCGGGAAGCGCGAACACCGGGGAGCTGTTTTTT,CASSLGLAGSANTGELFF
12,TRBJ1-1,few,TRBV14,NA,TGTGCCAGCAGCCAAGTCGGGGTCCTTAAGCACTTT,CASSQVGVLKHF
15,TRBJ1-6,NA,TRBV19,TRBD1,TGTGCCAGTAGTTTGGGGGGACAGACGTATTCACCCCTCCACTTT,CASSLGGQTYSPLHF
17,TRBJ2-1,NA,TRBV27,TRBD2,TGTGCCAGCAGTTTATCCGTCAGCGGGGGGGCGAAGAATGAGCAGTTCTTC,CASSLSVSGGAKNEQFF
12,TRBJ1-2,NA,TRBV10-3,NA,TGTGCCATCAGTGGAGGGAGGGCCCTATACACCTTC,CAISGGRALYTF
12,TRBJ1-1,once,TRBV5-1,TRBD1,TGCGCCAGCAGCTCGGGACAGCTTGAAGCTTTCTTT,CASSSGQLEAFF
15,TRBJ2-1,many,TRBV7-2,TRBD2,TGTGCCAGCAGCTTAGGGACTAGCGGGAGTAGGGAGCAGTTCTTC,CASSLGTSGSREQFF
17,TRBJ1-5,NA,TRBV19,TRBD1,TGTGCCAGTAGTTTCCTTGGACAGGGGACTTTCAATCAGCCCCAGCATTTT,CASSFLGQGTFNQPQHF
15,TRBJ1-5,NA,TRBV15,NA,TGTGCCACCAGGGGGGTTGGGGGGACTAGTCAGCCCCAGCATTTT,CATRGVGGTSQPQHF
12,TRBJ1-6,NA,TRBV5-5,NA,TGTGCCAGCAGCTTGTCAAATTCACCCCTCCACTTT,CASSLSNSPLHF